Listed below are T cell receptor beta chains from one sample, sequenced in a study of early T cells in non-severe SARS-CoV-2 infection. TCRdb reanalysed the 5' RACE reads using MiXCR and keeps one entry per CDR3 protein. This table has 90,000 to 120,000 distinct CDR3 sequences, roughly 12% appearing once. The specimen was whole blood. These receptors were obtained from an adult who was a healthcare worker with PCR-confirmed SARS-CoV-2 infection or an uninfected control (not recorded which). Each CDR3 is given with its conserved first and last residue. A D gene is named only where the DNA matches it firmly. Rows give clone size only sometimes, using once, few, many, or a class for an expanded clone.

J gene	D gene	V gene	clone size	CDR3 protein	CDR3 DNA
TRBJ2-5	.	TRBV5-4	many	CATSFGVGDRQETQYF	TGTGCCACCTCATTTGGGGTAGGAGACCGCCAAGAGACCCAGTACTTC
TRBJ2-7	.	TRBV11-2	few	CASSLDRWVAYEQYF	TGTGCCAGCAGCTTAGATAGGTGGGTCGCCTACGAGCAGTACTTC
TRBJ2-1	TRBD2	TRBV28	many	CASSSTLAGTYNEQFF	TGTGCCAGCAGTTCCACCCTAGCGGGGACGTACAATGAGCAGTTCTTC
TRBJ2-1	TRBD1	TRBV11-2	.	CASSFGDRYNEQFF	TGTGCCAGCAGCTTTGGGGACAGGTACAATGAGCAGTTCTTC
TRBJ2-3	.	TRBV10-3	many	CAISDESYGVDTQYF	TGTGCCATCAGTGATGAGTCCTACGGGGTAGATACGCAGTATTTT
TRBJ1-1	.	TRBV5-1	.	CASSLLWAEETEAFF	TGCGCCAGCAGCCTATTGTGGGCGGAGGAGACTGAAGCTTTCTTT
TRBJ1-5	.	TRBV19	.	CASSIGEPNQPQHF	TGTGCCAGTAGTATTGGAGAGCCCAATCAGCCCCAGCATTTT
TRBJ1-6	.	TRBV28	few	CASSLPTQGINSPLHF	TGTGCCAGCAGTTTACCTACCCAGGGAATTAATTCACCCCTCCACTTT
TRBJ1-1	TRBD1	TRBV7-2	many	CASSLQGASEAFF	TGTGCCAGCAGCTTACAGGGGGCTTCTGAAGCTTTCTTT
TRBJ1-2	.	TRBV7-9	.	CASSFVTEGYTF	TGTGCCAGCAGCTTTGTGACAGAAGGCTACACCTTC
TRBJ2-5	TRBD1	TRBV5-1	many	CASSPRTGKETQYF	TGCGCCAGCAGCCCCAGGACAGGGAAGGAGACCCAGTACTTC
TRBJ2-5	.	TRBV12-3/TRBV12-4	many	CASSFTGMRETQYF	TGTGCCAGCAGTTTCACGGGAATGAGAGAGACCCAGTACTTC
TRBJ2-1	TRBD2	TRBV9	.	CASSVAGGPFNEQFF	TGTGCCAGCAGCGTAGCGGGGGGGCCTTTTAATGAGCAGTTCTTC
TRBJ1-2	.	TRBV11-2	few	CASSLREGHYGYTF	TGTGCCAGCAGCTTAAGGGAGGGGCACTATGGCTACACCTTC
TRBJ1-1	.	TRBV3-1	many	CASSLHMTGNTEAFF	TGTGCCAGCAGCCTGCACATGACGGGGAACACTGAAGCTTTCTTT
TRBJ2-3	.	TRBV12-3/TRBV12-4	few	CASSLVGGPNTQYF	TGTGCCAGCAGTTTAGTGGGGGGGCCGAATACGCAGTATTTT
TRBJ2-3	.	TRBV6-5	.	CASSEDRGHSTDTQYF	TGTGCCAGCAGTGAGGACCGGGGCCATAGCACAGATACGCAGTATTTT
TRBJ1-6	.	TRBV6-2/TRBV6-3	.	CASSYSLQGSSYNSPLHF	TGTGCCAGCAGTTACTCATTACAGGGAAGCTCCTATAATTCACCCCTCCACTTT
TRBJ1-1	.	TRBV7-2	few	CATGLTNTEAFF	TGTGCCACTGGACTTACGAACACTGAAGCTTTCTTT
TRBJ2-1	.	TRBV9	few	CASSVEEGRNEQFF	TGTGCCAGCAGCGTCGAAGAGGGGAGGAATGAGCAGTTCTTC
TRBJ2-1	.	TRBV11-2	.	CASSLLGQGLNEQFF	TGTGCCAGCAGCCTGCTGGGGCAGGGGCTCAATGAGCAGTTCTTC
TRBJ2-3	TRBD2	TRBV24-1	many	CATSDLSSASGDTQYF	TGTGCCACCAGTGATTTGTCTTCGGCTAGCGGGGATACGCAGTATTTT
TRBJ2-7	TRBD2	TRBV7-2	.	CASSLGGLSFSYEQYF	TGTGCCAGCAGCTTAGGGGGACTAAGTTTCTCCTACGAGCAGTACTTC
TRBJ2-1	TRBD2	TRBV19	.	CASSIRGEGRGEQFF	TGTGCCAGTAGTATACGGGGGGAGGGCCGCGGTGAGCAGTTCTTC
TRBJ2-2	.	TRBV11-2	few	CASSLMKNTGELFF	TGTGCCAGCAGCTTGATGAAGAACACCGGGGAGCTGTTTTTT
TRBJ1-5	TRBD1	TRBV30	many	CAWSAGQGSQPQHF	TGTGCCTGGAGTGCGGGACAGGGTAGTCAGCCCCAGCATTTT
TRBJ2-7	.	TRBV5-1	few	CASSLALQGGQDHSYEQYF	TGCGCCAGCAGCTTGGCCCTTCAGGGGGGACAAGACCATTCCTACGAGCAGTACTTC
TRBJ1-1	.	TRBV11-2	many	CASSLAMTVPGTEAFF	TGTGCCAGCAGCTTAGCCATGACAGTTCCCGGGACTGAAGCTTTCTTT
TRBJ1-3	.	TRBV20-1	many	CSAVKTGRNTIYF	TGCAGTGCCGTTAAAACAGGGAGAAACACCATATATTTT
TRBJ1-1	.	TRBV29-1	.	CSGLDTEAFF	TGCAGCGGCCTAGACACTGAAGCTTTCTTT
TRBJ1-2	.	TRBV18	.	CASSPPGALNYGYTF	TGTGCCAGCTCACCCCCGGGGGCTTTGAACTATGGCTACACCTTC
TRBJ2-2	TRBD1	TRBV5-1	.	CASSFLQGTGELFF	TGCGCCAGCAGCTTCTTACAGGGGACCGGGGAGCTGTTTTTT
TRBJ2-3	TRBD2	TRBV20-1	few	CSAQIGTSGGTDTQYF	TGCAGTGCCCAAATTGGGACTAGCGGGGGCACAGATACGCAGTATTTT
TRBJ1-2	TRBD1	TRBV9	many	CASSPPGQGAHISYTF	TGTGCCAGCAGCCCCCCCGGACAGGGGGCGCATATAAGCTACACCTTC
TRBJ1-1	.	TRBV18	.	CASSPIPAGTEAFF	TGTGCCAGCTCACCAATCCCGGCGGGCACTGAAGCTTTCTTT
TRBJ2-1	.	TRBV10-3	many	CAISEAGQTYNEQFF	TGTGCCATCAGTGAGGCGGGACAGACCTACAATGAGCAGTTCTTC
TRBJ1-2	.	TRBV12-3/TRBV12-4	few	CASSPGTEGHGYTF	TGTGCCAGCAGCCCAGGGACGGAAGGCCATGGCTACACCTTC
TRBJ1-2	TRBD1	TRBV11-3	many	CASSSQGSYGYTF	TGTGCCAGCAGCTCACAGGGGTCATATGGCTACACCTTC
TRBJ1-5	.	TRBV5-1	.	CASSLDPISYSNQPQHF	TGCGCCAGCAGCTTGGATCCGATTTCGTATAGCAATCAGCCCCAGCATTTT
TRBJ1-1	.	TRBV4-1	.	CASSQGGQGRAEAFF	TGCGCCAGCAGCCAAGGGGGTCAAGGGAGGGCTGAAGCTTTCTTT
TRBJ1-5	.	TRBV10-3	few	CAISYLGDSNQPQHF	TGTGCCATCAGTTACCTGGGTGATAGCAATCAGCCCCAGCATTTT
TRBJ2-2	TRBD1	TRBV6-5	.	CASSYFRQGISTGELFF	TGTGCCAGCAGTTACTTTAGACAGGGGATTAGCACCGGGGAGCTGTTTTTT
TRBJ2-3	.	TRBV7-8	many	CASSFQGTDTQYF	TGTGCCAGCAGCTTTCAGGGCACAGATACGCAGTATTTT
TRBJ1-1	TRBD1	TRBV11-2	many	CASRLTGSTEAFF	TGTGCCAGCAGGTTGACAGGGTCCACTGAAGCTTTCTTT
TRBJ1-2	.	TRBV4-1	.	CASSQAGRIYGYTF	TGCGCCAGCAGCCAAGCGGGCAGGATCTATGGCTACACCTTC
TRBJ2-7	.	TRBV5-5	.	CASSLDGRTEQYF	TGTGCCAGCAGCTTGGATGGGAGGACCGAGCAGTACTTC
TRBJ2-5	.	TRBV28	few	CASSTGLRAQYF	TGTGCCAGCAGCACGGGCTTGCGGGCCCAGTACTTC
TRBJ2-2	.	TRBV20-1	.	CSVKNRVSGELFF	TGCAGTGTTAAGAACAGGGTTTCTGGGGAGCTGTTTTTT
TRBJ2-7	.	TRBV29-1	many	CSVEGYRLKPYEQYF	TGCAGCGTTGAAGGGTACAGGTTAAAACCCTACGAGCAGTACTTC
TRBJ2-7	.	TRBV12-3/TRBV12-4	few	CASSLARDSTYEQYF	TGTGCCAGCAGTTTAGCTCGTGACAGTACCTACGAGCAGTACTTC
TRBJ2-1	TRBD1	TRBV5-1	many	CASSPNQEQGWQFF	TGCGCCAGCAGCCCTAATCAGGAACAGGGGTGGCAGTTCTTC
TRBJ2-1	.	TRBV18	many	CASSPLPPRSYNEQFF	TGTGCCAGCTCACCCCTACCTCCGCGCTCCTACAATGAGCAGTTCTTC
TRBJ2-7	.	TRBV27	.	CASSLSRNSYEQYF	TGTGCCAGCAGTTTATCGAGGAATTCCTACGAGCAGTACTTC
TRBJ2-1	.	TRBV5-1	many	CASSFRTDHNEQFF	TGCGCCAGCAGCTTCAGGACCGACCACAATGAGCAGTTCTTC
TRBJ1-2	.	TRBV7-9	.	CASSLESGLYGYTF	TGTGCCAGCAGCTTAGAGTCGGGGTTGTATGGCTACACCTTC
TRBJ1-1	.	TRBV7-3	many	CASSSDGDTEAFF	TGTGCCAGCAGCTCGGACGGGGACACTGAAGCTTTCTTT
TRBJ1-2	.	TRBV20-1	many	CSAFGAGPNYGYTF	TGCAGTGCGTTCGGTGCAGGACCTAACTATGGCTACACCTTC